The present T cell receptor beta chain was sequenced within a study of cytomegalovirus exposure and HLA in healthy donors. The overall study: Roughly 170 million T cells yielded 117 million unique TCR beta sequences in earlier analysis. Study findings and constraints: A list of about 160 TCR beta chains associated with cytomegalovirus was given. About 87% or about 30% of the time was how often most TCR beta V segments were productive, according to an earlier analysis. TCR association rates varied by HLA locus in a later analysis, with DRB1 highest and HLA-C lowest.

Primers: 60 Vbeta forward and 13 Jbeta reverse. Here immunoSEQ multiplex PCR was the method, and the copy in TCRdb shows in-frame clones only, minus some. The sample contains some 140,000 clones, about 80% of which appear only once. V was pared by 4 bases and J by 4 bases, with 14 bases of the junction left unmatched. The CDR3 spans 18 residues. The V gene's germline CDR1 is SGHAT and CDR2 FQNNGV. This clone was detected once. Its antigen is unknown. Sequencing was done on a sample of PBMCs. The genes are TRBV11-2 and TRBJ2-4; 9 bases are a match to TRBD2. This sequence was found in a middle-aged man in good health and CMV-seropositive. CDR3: CASSSLAGLGTVKNIQYF. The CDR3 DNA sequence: TGTGCCAGCAGCTCCCTAGCGGGACTGGGAACGGTAAAAAACATTCAGTACTTC. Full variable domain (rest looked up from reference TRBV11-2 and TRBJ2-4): EAGVAQSPRYKIIEKRQSVAFWCNPISGHATLYWYQQILGQGPKLLIQFQNNGVVDDSQLPKDRFSAERLKGVDSTLKIQPAKLEDSAVYLCASSSLAGLGTVKNIQYFGAGTRLSVL.